This T cell receptor beta chain was sequenced in a study of OX40 agonist ivuxolimab in advanced cancers. Across the whole study: Anti-PD-1, anti-PD-L1 or anti-CTLA-4 therapy given earlier was allowed, and about 38% had some.

Study-level points and caveats: There were, on average, more expanded clones in CD8+ T cells than in CD4+. Antigen targets of the expanded peripheral T cells went undetermined.

Patients were ineligible given autoimmune disease history or systemic immunosuppression. V was shortened by 2 bases and J by 1 base, with 14 bases between the two germline ends. The CDR3 consists of 16 residues. In germline, CDR1 is SGHTS, CDR2 YDEGEE. Measured with immunoSEQ multiplex PCR; TCRdb has only the in-frame clones, and not every one. Counted here are fewer than 85,000 clones, approximately 91% occurring once; the ten biggest clones make up less than 2.5%. About this clone itself: Its antigen is currently unknown.

V gene TRBV5-8 combines with J gene TRBJ2-3, with a possible D match to TRBD1 (5 bases). This receptor was identified in an adult with an advanced solid tumor such as melanoma, head and neck, liver or kidney cancer. The material was CD4+ or CD8+ T cells sorted from blood, obtained in a trial of the OX40 agonist ivuxolimab. This CDR3 reads CASSFLTVFGTDTQYF. In DNA form, the CDR3 reads TGTGCCAGCAGCTTCCTGACAGTCTTTGGCACAGATACGCAGTATTTT.